The 16 T cell receptor beta chains reported below all come from one sample, sequenced in a study of Ad26.COV2.S vaccination and SARS-CoV-2 variants. Treatment indicated: about 20 received Ad26.COV2.S at low or high dose, single or two shots; 5 received placebo; per-sample allocation not given. All samples were drawn on day 63, counting from the first vaccine or placebo injection. Method: immunoSEQ multiplex PCR; TCRdb's copy keeps in-frame clones and lacks some. The table has 400,000 to 450,000 clones, 75% to 95% seen once. Here the sequenced sample was peripheral blood, taken in a trial of Ad26.COV2.S vaccine versus placebo. The receptors were gathered from a person aged 18 to 59 who received the Ad26.COV2.S COVID-19 vaccine or a placebo.

Turning to this clone: The same CDR3 is also encoded by other DNA sequences in this sample. The chain combines TRBV5-1 with TRBJ2-7, with 7 positions matching TRBD1. This CDR3 is 13 amino acids long. V lost 4 bases and J lost 3; bases outside the gene matches: 4. Germline V gene sequence: CDR1 SGHRS, CDR2 YFSETQ. The CDR3 protein is CASSPGQVYEQYF. Written as DNA, the CDR3 is TGCGCCAGCAGCCCTGGACAGGTCTACGAGCAGTACTTC.

The table lists this clone with a count of one. V is TRBV7-2 and J is TRBJ2-7; 10 nucleotides agree with TRBD2. Germline CDR1 is SGHTA and CDR2 is FQGNSA. The CDR3 is 15 amino acids. Trimming removed 3 bases from V and 1 base from J; junction bases left unmatched: 3. This CDR3 reads CASSFTSGTSYEQYF. CDR3 sequence (DNA): TGTGCCAGCAGCTTCACTAGCGGGACATCCTACGAGCAGTACTTC. Full variable domain (remainder filled in from reference TRBV7-2 and TRBJ2-7): GAGVSQSPSNKVTEKGKDVELRCDPISGHTALYWYRQSLGQGLEFLIYFQGNSAPDKSGLPSDRFSAERTGGSVSTLTIQRTQQEDSAVYLCASSFTSGTSYEQYFGPGTRLTVT.

This clone was picked up one time. Here the CDR3 DNA reads TGTGCCAGCAGCTCCAGACAGGGCGGGGAGAACACTGAAGCTTTCTTT. Residues: CASSSRQGGENTEAFF. J is TRBJ1-1 and V is TRBV5-4; 7 bases align to TRBD1. V was pared by 3 bases and J by 1 base, with 9 bases of the junction left unmatched. CDR3 length: 16 amino acids. Germline V gene sequence: CDR1 SGHNT, CDR2 YYREEE (reference sequence).

The V and J genes are TRBV6-2 or TRBV6-3 and TRBJ1-5; D not certain. Trimming took 0 bases from V and 6 from J, leaving 6 bases between them. This CDR3 is 13 amino acids long. The germline V gene has CDR1 MNHEY and CDR2 SVGEGT. DNA for the CDR3: TGTGCCAGCAGTTACTCGCCGGCTCAGCCCCAGCATTTT. Its translation is CASSYSPAQPQHF.

J is TRBJ2-1 and V is TRBV10-3; 10 bases fit TRBD2. J gave up 5 bases and V 4 bases, and 5 bases lay outside the gene matches. Germline loops: CDR1 ENHRY, CDR2 SYGVKD. The CDR3 covers 15 residues. The CDR3 reads CAISARTSGNNEQFF. The CDR3 DNA reads as TGTGCCATCAGTGCCCGGACTAGCGGAAACAATGAGCAGTTCTTC.

V gene TRBV4-1 combines with J gene TRBJ1-2; D perhaps matches TRBD1 (5 bases). CDR1 and CDR2 from the germline V gene are MGHRA and YSYEKL. This CDR3 has 15 residues. V lost 0 bases to trimming and J lost 9 bases, with 17 bases between them. Written as DNA, the CDR3 is TGCGCCAGCAGCCAAGAGACAGCCCCCACCCGGAGCTACACCTTC. Amino acids: CASSQETAPTRSYTF.

The CDR3 nucleotides read TGCAGCGTTGAGGTCAACGCCTACGAGCAGTACTTC. It is translated as CSVEVNAYEQYF. The genes are TRBV29-1 and TRBJ2-7; D call uncertain. V was pared by 3 bases and J by 2 bases, with 8 bases between. This CDR3 has 12 amino acids. Germline V gene data show CDR1 as SQVTM and CDR2 as ANQGSEA.

The J gene is TRBJ1-5, the V gene TRBV6-5; D call uncertain. The V gene's germline CDR1 is MNHEY and CDR2 SVGAGI. The V end was cut by 0 bases, the J end by 6 bases, with 6 bases between. CDR3 length: 13 amino acids. This CDR3 reads CASSYSLTQPQHF. CDR3 bases: TGTGCCAGCAGTTACTCACTAACTCAGCCCCAGCATTTT.

The rearrangement joins TRBV27 to TRBJ2-7; TRBD1 is a possible D gene (5 bases). The germline CDR1 and CDR2 sequences are MNHEY and SMNVEV (reference sequence). This CDR3 region has 13 residues. Trimming pared 7 bases from V and 0 bases from J, leaving 10 bases between. Here the CDR3 reads CASKWGPSYEQYF. In nucleotides, the CDR3 is TGTGCCAGCAAATGGGGCCCCTCCTACGAGCAGTACTTC.

The chain carries TRBV5-1 and TRBJ2-2, with 9 nucleotides matching TRBD1. There are 17 residues in the CDR3. Germline V CDR1 and CDR2: SGHRS, YFSETQ. V was pared by 4 bases and J by 2 bases, with 9 bases of the junction left unmatched. The CDR3 nucleotides are TGCGCCAGCAGCGTCCCACAGGGGGCTTATAACACCGGGGAGCTGTTTTTT. It encodes CASSVPQGAYNTGELFF.

This CDR3 reads CSATPNTEAFF. CDR3 bases: TGCAGTGCTACACCGAACACTGAAGCTTTCTTT. V usage is TRBV20-1 and J usage is TRBJ1-1; no firm D call. The CDR3 extends over 11 amino acids. Germline-derived CDR1 and CDR2 are DFQATT and SNEGSKA (reference sequence). V shed 4 bases and J shed 1 base, with 4 bases lying between them.

The chain combines TRBV28 with TRBJ1-3, with D unclear. From germline, CDR1 is MDHEN and CDR2 SYDVKM. This CDR3 spans 15 amino acids. V was clipped by 6 bases and J by 1 base, with 13 bases between them. The CDR3 sequence is CASSDLLGSGNTIYF. CDR3 DNA: TGTGCCAGCAGCGACCTACTGGGTTCTGGAAACACCATATATTTT.

The J gene is TRBJ1-2, the V gene TRBV11-1; 9 positions match TRBD1. The CDR3 extends over 15 amino acids. Germline trimming cut 5 bases from V and 3 bases from J; bases unmatched to any gene: 7. CDR1 and CDR2 (germline): SGHAT, FQDESV (reference sequence). The chain's CDR3 is CASSRGQGTHYGYTF. In DNA, the CDR3 is TGTGCCAGCAGCCGAGGACAGGGGACCCACTATGGCTACACCTTC.

The rearrangement uses TRBV2 and TRBJ2-1, with 9 bases that match TRBD1. In germline, CDR1 is SNHLY, CDR2 FYNNEI. This CDR3 comprises 15 residues. J gave up 4 bases and V 7 bases, and 8 bases lay outside the gene matches. The CDR3 loop reads CASIPGTGQYNEQFF. CDR3 sequence (DNA): TGTGCCAGCATCCCGGGGACAGGGCAGTACAATGAGCAGTTCTTC. Full variable domain (remainder filled in from reference TRBV2 and TRBJ2-1): EPEVTQTPSHQVTQMGQEVILRCVPISNHLYFYWYRQILGQKVEFLVSFYNNEISEKSEIFDDQFSVERPDGSNFTLKIRSTKLEDSAMYFCASIPGTGQYNEQFFGPGTRLTVL.

The V call is TRBV6-2 or TRBV6-3, the J call TRBJ1-5; TRBD1 is a possible D gene (6 bases). CDR3 length equals 18 residues. The germline V gene has CDR1 MNHEY and CDR2 SVGEGT. Trimming removed 2 bases from V and 0 bases from J, with 17 bases in between. The CDR3 loop is CASSYGQKGVYSNQPQHF. The CDR3 DNA follows: TGTGCCAGCAGTTACGGACAGAAAGGGGTTTATAGCAATCAGCCCCAGCATTTT.

The chain uses TRBV9 and TRBJ1-3, with D perhaps TRBD1 (5 bases). The CDR3 is made up of 17 amino acids. V was pared by 2 bases and J by 3 bases, with 18 bases between. CDR1 and CDR2 from the germline V gene are SGDLS and YYNGEE. In DNA form, the CDR3 reads TGTGCCAGCAGCGTTTCCGGGACTGCTAGACTTGGAAACACCATATATTTT. It specifies CASSVSGTARLGNTIYF.